The 29 T cell receptor beta chains in this list originate from one sample, sequenced in a study of tumor-infiltrating lymphocytes in primary liver carcinoma. Unsorted whole blood supplied the blood RNA, and germline DNA was isolated too. Production of TCR beta cDNA used approximately 0.45 ug total RNA together with a constant-region primer. ARM-PCR, slightly modified, supplied the TCR beta libraries through three nested multiplex PCR rounds. Primers for the first two PCR rounds were TRBV1-TRBV30 forward primers and a C-beta reverse primer (roughly 10 cycles per round). Each CDR3 protein is one row after TCRdb ran MiXCR on the multiplex PCR reads. The sample lists approximately 330,000 distinct CDR3 sequences; approximately 65% were seen once. Material for sequencing was peripheral blood. The receptors originated from a man in his forties with primary liver carcinoma and hepatitis B virus infection.

Of note for this clonotype: A much larger clone lies one base from this, so it may be a read error. The chain is built from TRBV12-3 or TRBV12-4 and TRBJ1-2; D is unresolved. The length of the CDR3 is 11 residues. The V and J ends lost 6 bases and 12 bases respectively, with 14 bases between them. The chain's CDR3 is CASSRALGHTF. CDR3 bases: TGTGCCAGCAGCCGAGCACTCGGCCACACCTTC.

In regard to this clonotype: The missing conserved phenylalanine or tryptophan at the end of this CDR3 makes a read error likely. The J gene is TRBJ2-1, the V gene TRBV11-2, with 9 bases fitting TRBD2. The CDR3 contains 15 residues. Germline V CDR1 and CDR2: SGHAT, FQNNGV. This CDR3 is CTSSPGLADYNEQFL. The CDR3, as DNA: TGTACCAGCAGCCCGGGACTAGCCGACTACAATGAGCAGTTCTTA.

Concerning this clonotype itself: This may come from a read error, since a much larger clone is one base off. The rearrangement links TRBV6-5 to TRBJ2-7, with unresolved D. Germline lookup yields CDR1 MNHEY and CDR2 SVGAGI. CDR3 length equals 15 residues. CDR3 in amino acids: CASSYSNPLTYDQYF. CDR3 sequence (DNA): TGTGCCAGCAGTTACTCGAATCCACTCACCTACGATCAGTACTTC.

This clonotype was detected many times. The J gene is TRBJ2-3, the V gene TRBV11-2, with TRBD2 identical over 9 bases. In germline, CDR1 is SGHAT, CDR2 FQNNGV. The junction had 10 bases not matched to a gene; V was cut back by 2 bases and J by 4 bases. The CDR3 runs to 17 residues. The CDR3 is CASSLWGSGSPPDTQYF. CDR3 sequence (DNA): TGTGCCAGCAGCTTATGGGGTAGCGGGAGTCCCCCAGATACGCAGTATTTT.

This clonotype has more than one count but fewer than ten. CDR3 sequence reads: CASSLTWGTEAFF. The CDR3, as DNA: TGTGCCAGCAGTTTGACATGGGGCACTGAAGCTTTCTTT. The J gene is TRBJ1-1, the V gene TRBV12-3 or TRBV12-4; the D is unclear. The CDR3 covers 13 residues. V lost 3 bases to trimming and J lost 4 bases, with 9 bases between them.

About this clonotype: This could be a read error, since a much larger clone is one nucleotide away. This CDR3 is missing its conserved last phenylalanine or tryptophan, likely due to a read error. The chain carries TRBV10-3 and TRBJ2-7; 8 bases fit TRBD1. CDR3 length: 12 amino acids. Unmatched junction bases numbered 0, after V lost 4 bases and J lost 4 bases. The V gene's germline CDR1 is ENHRY and CDR2 SYGVKD. Here the CDR3 reads CAISGQGYEQYL. CDR3 bases: TGTGCCATCAGTGGACAGGGGTACGAGCAGTACTTA.

The gene calls are TRBV6-6 and TRBJ2-3, with TRBD2 identical over 10 bases. This CDR3 spans 15 amino acids. CDR1 is MNHNY and CDR2 is SVGAGI in the germline V gene (reference sequence). CDR3 in amino acids: CVNSTSGVSRDTQYF. CDR3 nucleotide sequence: TGTGTCAACAGTACTAGCGGGGTGAGCCGAGATACGCAGTATTTT.

A remark on this clonotype: An end of the junction does not agree with germline; a read error may underlie this. This sequence joins TRBV5-4 and TRBJ2-7; 8 positions match TRBD1. The CDR3 runs 14 residues. Germline values: CDR1 SGHNT, CDR2 YYREEE (reference sequence). The CDR3 loop is CANSGQDRANEQCF. The CDR3 DNA sequence: TGTGCCAACAGCGGCCAGGACAGGGCCAACGAGCAGTGCTTC.

This clonotype was picked up a small number of times. V is TRBV6-1 and J is TRBJ2-7; D uncertain. This CDR3 is 12 amino acids long. CDR1 is MNHNS and CDR2 is SASEGT in the germline V gene. V was pared by 3 bases and J by 1 base, with 4 bases between. CDR3 in DNA: TGTGCCAGCAGTGACCTGTCCTACGAGCAGTACTTC. It is translated as CASSDLSYEQYF.

As for this clonotype: Likely a read error: the CDR3 ends without its conserved phenylalanine or tryptophan. No DNA is shown, since the ends of the CDR3 on it are uncertain; the CDR3 is the one TCRdb lists. The chain is built from TRBV14 and TRBJ2-3; the D segment call TRBD2 is taken from the table without a DNA check. Germline V CDR1 and CDR2: SGHDN, FVKESK. The CDR3 is made up of 13 amino acids, end residues included. CDR3 amino acids: CASSPGVAGGKYS.

V usage is TRBV11-2 and J usage is TRBJ2-7; possibly TRBD2 for D (7 bases). V lost 1 base and J lost 5, with 21 bases in between. CDR3 size: 17 residues. Germline V gene data show CDR1 as SGHAT and CDR2 as FQNNGV. Written as DNA, the CDR3 is TGTGCCAGCAGCTTAGCCTGTGGGGGCGGGAGTATCCACGAGCAGTACTTC. It specifies CASSLACGGGSIHEQYF. Full variable domain (outside the CDR3, taken from reference TRBV11-2 and TRBJ2-7): EAGVAQSPRYKIIEKRQSVAFWCNPISGHATLYWYQQILGQGPKLLIQFQNNGVVDDSQLPKDRFSAERLKGVDSTLKIQPAKLEDSAVYLCASSLACGGGSIHEQYFGPGTRLTVT.

The V and J genes are TRBV24-1 and TRBJ2-6; D unresolved. Germline values: CDR1 KGHDR, CDR2 SFDVKD. Trimming removed 4 bases from V and 8 bases from J, with 8 bases in between. The CDR3 covers 13 residues. As DNA, the CDR3 is TGTGCCACCAGTGACTCGCACACCAACGTCCTGACTTTC. It yields the protein CATSDSHTNVLTF.

Only a few counts were recorded for this clonotype. The rearrangement uses TRBV6-5 and TRBJ1-1; 9 nucleotides agree with TRBD1. V lost 5 bases, J lost 1 base, and 17 bases stayed unmatched. The CDR3 has 19 residues. The V gene's germline CDR1 is MNHEY and CDR2 SVGAGI. Here the CDR3 reads CASSKPQGAVSGSNTEAFF. The CDR3 coding sequence is TGTGCCAGCAGTAAACCACAGGGGGCCGTCAGTGGGTCGAACACTGAAGCTTTCTTT.

This clonotype was seen only once. It may be a read error: a sequence one base away is much more abundant. The chain combines TRBV10-2 with TRBJ2-1; 11 positions agree with TRBD1. CDR1 is WSHSY and CDR2 is SAAADI in the germline V gene. The J segment lost 3 bases and the V segment lost 8 bases, leaving 3 bases of the junction unmatched. The CDR3 consists of 14 residues. The CDR3, as DNA: TGCGCCAGCCAGGGACAGGGGGACTACAATGAGCAGTTCTTC. Translated, it gives CASQGQGDYNEQFF.

For this clonotype: It may be a read error: a sequence one base away is much more abundant. V is TRBV5-1 and J is TRBJ2-4; D ambiguous. The germline V and J ends were trimmed by 2 bases and 0 bases, with 15 bases remaining between them. The CDR3 covers 17 residues. Germline V CDR1 and CDR2: SGHRS, YFSETQ. The CDR3: CASSLGETDLAKNIQYF. CDR3 in DNA: TGCGCCAGCAGCTTAGGAGAGACGGACCTAGCCAAAAACATTCAGTACTTC.

This clonotype was seen many times. The chain is built from TRBV4-1 and TRBJ2-1; 13 bases are a match to TRBD2. The CDR3 runs 16 residues. Germline lookup yields CDR1 MGHRA and CDR2 YSYEKL. The V segment lost 0 bases and the J segment 12 bases; nucleotides outside the gene matches: 8. The CDR3 loop is CASSQEFGLAGEGQFF. DNA for the CDR3: TGCGCCAGCAGCCAAGAATTCGGACTAGCGGGAGAGGGGCAGTTCTTC.

This clonotype was recorded once. A much larger clone differs by one base, so this may be a read error. The chain uses TRBV6-2 or TRBV6-3 and TRBJ2-7; D possibly uses TRBD1 or TRBD2 (5 bases each). Germline assignment: CDR1 MNHEY and CDR2 SVGEGT. This CDR3 is 14 amino acids long. The CDR3 protein is CGSNSPGRDYEQYF. The CDR3 nucleotides are TGTGGCAGCAATTCACCGGGACGGGACTACGAGCAGTACTTC.

Concerning this clonotype itself: This sequence may be a read error, since a much larger clone differs from it by one base. The genes are TRBV6-6 and TRBJ2-1; 11 nucleotides align to TRBD2. The V and J ends lost 6 bases and 9 bases, in that order; junction bases with no gene match: 25. The CDR3 is 20 residues long. Looked up from germline, CDR1 is MNHNY and CDR2 is SVGAGI (reference sequence). The CDR3 DNA follows: TGTGCCAGCAGACCGACGGGGACTAGCGGAGAGGGCCGTGGAAGAAGTGAGCAGTTCTTC. This codes for CASRPTGTSGEGRGRSEQFF.

Turning to this clonotype: A much larger clone is a single base away; this may be a read error. The V and J genes are TRBV6-5 and TRBJ1-5; D gene ambiguous. This CDR3 contains 16 residues. Germline lookup yields CDR1 MNHEY and CDR2 SVGAGI. CDR3 residues: CASSYSWDNSDQPQHF. The CDR3 DNA follows: TGTGCCAGCAGTTACTCATGGGATAATAGCGATCAGCCCCAGCATTTT.

Turning to this clonotype: One junction end does not reproduce the germline sequence, and a read error may be involved. The chain recombines TRBV11-2 with TRBJ2-7; 7 bases line up with TRBD1. Per germline, CDR1 SGHAT and CDR2 FQNNGV. This CDR3 comprises 14 residues. For the CDR3, the DNA is TGTACCAGCAGCACCCAGGGGGATTCCCACGAGCAGTACTTC. This encodes CTSSTQGDSHEQYF.

About this clonotype itself: A much more abundant neighbour one base away suggests this may be a read error. This CDR3 is missing its conserved last phenylalanine or tryptophan, likely due to a read error. This chain links TRBV11-2 with TRBJ1-2, with D perhaps matching TRBD1 (5 bases). The germline CDR1 and CDR2 sequences are SGHAT and FQNNGV. There are 15 residues in the CDR3. In DNA, the CDR3 is TGTGCCCGCAGCTTAGGCCGGGCGGGGGACTATGGCTACACCATC. Translation gives CARSLGRAGDYGYTI.

The gene calls are TRBV13 and TRBJ2-7; D gene unclear. Germline values: CDR1 PRHDT, CDR2 FYEKMQ (reference sequence). CDR3 length equals 17 residues. V lost 4 bases, J lost 4 bases, and 23 bases lay in between. CDR3 DNA sequence: TGTGCCAGCAGCTCAGTCCATCCACAAGGCATTGGGTACGAGCAGTACTTC. Its translation: CASSSVHPQGIGYEQYF. The entire variable domain, with the rest obtained from reference TRBV13 and TRBJ2-7, is as follows: AAGVIQSPRHLIKEKRETATLKCYPIPRHDTVYWYQQGPGQDPQFLISFYEKMQSDKGSIPDRFSAQQFSDYHSELNMSSLELGDSALYFCASSSVHPQGIGYEQYFGPGTRLTVT.

As regards this clonotype: This could be a read error, since a much larger clone is one nucleotide away. The V and J genes are TRBV6-2 or TRBV6-3 and TRBJ2-1; 7 bases are shared with TRBD2. Germline V gene lookup returns CDR1 MNHEY and CDR2 SVGEGT. There are 16 residues in the CDR3. J lost 5 bases, V lost 2 bases, and 9 bases had no gene match. Here the CDR3 reads CASSYVTSAFNNEQFF. CDR3 nucleotide sequence: TGTGCCAGCAGTTACGTTACTAGCGCTTTTAACAATGAGCAGTTCTTC.

This clonotype was seen repeatedly, ten times or more. CDR3 sequence (DNA): TGTGCCAGCAGCTCACGCGTTGGGGAGCAGTTCTTC. Its protein is CASSSRVGEQFF. The rearrangement joins TRBV5-4 to TRBJ2-1; D gene uncertain. V gave up 3 bases and J gave up 10 bases, with 11 bases separating them. The CDR3 has 12 amino acids. Germline V gene lookup returns CDR1 SGHNT and CDR2 YYREEE (reference sequence).

As for this clonotype: The germline gene is not matched at one end of the junction; a read error may be the cause. The V gene is TRBV13, the J gene TRBJ2-7; no clear D gene. The CDR3 runs to 12 residues. Germline V CDR1 and CDR2: PRHDT, FYEKMQ (reference sequence). The CDR3, as DNA: TGTGCCAGCAGCTTAAACCTGGGCGAGCAGTGCTTC. This encodes CASSLNLGEQCF.

The rearrangement joins TRBV12-3 or TRBV12-4 to TRBJ2-7; 10 positions match TRBD2. V trimming: 6 bases; J trimming: 0 bases; junction bases outside the gene matches: 5. The CDR3 loop spans 15 amino acids. The CDR3 DNA is TGTGCCAGCAGGAGGACTAGCGGAACCTCCTACGAGCAGTACTTC. Amino acid sequence: CASRRTSGTSYEQYF.

This clonotype came up a few times. The junction departs from the called germline gene at one end, perhaps through a read error. The chain carries TRBV11-2 and TRBJ1-1, with a possible D match to TRBD1 (6 bases). This CDR3 has 14 residues. Germline V gives CDR1 SGHAT, CDR2 FQNNGV. CDR3 in DNA: TGTGCCAGCAGCTCGGGACATTTCAGCACTGAAGCTGTCTTT. Translated: CASSSGHFSTEAVF.

This clonotype was detected only once. A read error may be the cause here, since a much bigger clone is one base away. The J gene is TRBJ2-1, the V gene TRBV4-2, with 9 bases matching TRBD2. The CDR3 spans 14 residues. The germline V gene encodes CDR1 LGHNA and CDR2 YNFKEQ. CDR3 bases: TGTGCCAGGAGCCAAGCGGGGGGCTACAATGAGCAGTTCTTC. This translates into CARSQAGGYNEQFF.

V and J are TRBV4-1 and TRBJ2-5; D remains unclear. Looked up from germline, CDR1 is MGHRA and CDR2 is YSYEKL. Between the trimmed V and J ends, which lost 2 bases and 4 bases, there was a span of 8 bases. CDR3 length equals 13 residues. This CDR3 is CASSQLGSETQYF. Here the CDR3 DNA reads TGCGCCAGCAGCCAACTGGGTTCAGAGACCCAGTACTTC.